Listed here are 10 T cell receptor beta chains from one sample, sequenced in a study of shared clonotypes between healthy human individuals. TCRdb keeps only in-frame clones here, not all; method: immunoSEQ multiplex PCR. This repertoire shows approximately 1,500,000 clones, 95% to 99% found once; its top ten account for about 0.42%. Sequencing was done on a sample of naive CD4+ T cells sorted from blood. Subset here: CD45RA+ positively selected. The receptors here all came from a young man in good health.

The genes are TRBV5-1 and TRBJ1-3; no firm D call. The CDR3 runs to 15 residues. Trimming removed 4 bases at V and 0 bases at J, with 11 bases between. Germline V gives CDR1 SGHRS, CDR2 YFSETQ. CDR3 protein: CASSPLADSGNTIYF. As DNA, the CDR3 is TGCGCCAGCAGCCCCCTAGCAGACTCTGGAAACACCATATATTTT.

V usage is TRBV7-2 and J usage is TRBJ2-1, with 8 bases matching TRBD2. CDR1 SGHTA and CDR2 FQGNSA come from the germline V gene. The CDR3 loop spans 15 amino acids. The J segment lost 6 bases and the V segment lost 2 bases, leaving 6 bases of the junction unmatched. This chain's CDR3 is CASSLSGSASNEQFF. The CDR3, as DNA: TGTGCCAGCAGCTTAAGCGGGAGTGCCAGCAATGAGCAGTTCTTC.

The rearrangement joins TRBV28 to TRBJ2-3; D possibly uses TRBD1 or TRBD2 (6 bases each). The CDR3 covers 22 residues. CDR1 and CDR2 (germline): MDHEN, SYDVKM. Between the trimmed V and J ends, which lost 3 bases and 0 bases, there was a span of 31 bases. The CDR3: CASSFHGGFASGHETSTDTQYF. CDR3 nucleotides: TGTGCCAGCAGTTTCCACGGGGGTTTTGCATCGGGACACGAAACTAGCACAGATACGCAGTATTTT.

This clone showed up just once. The J gene is TRBJ2-7, the V gene TRBV28; TRBD1 is a possible D gene (6 bases). The CDR3 loop spans 13 amino acids. V gave up 3 bases and J gave up 4 bases, with 10 bases separating them. From germline, CDR1 is MDHEN and CDR2 SYDVKM. The CDR3 spells CASSFQGKYEQYF. DNA for the CDR3: TGTGCCAGCAGTTTCCAGGGGAAATACGAGCAGTACTTC.

The CDR3 coding sequence is TGTGCCATCAGACGACAGACGAATCAGCCCCAGCATTTT. Amino acid sequence: CAIRRQTNQPQHF. J is TRBJ1-5 and V is TRBV10-3, with D possibly being TRBD1 (5 bases). V lost 6 bases and J lost 4, with 10 bases in between. Germline V lookup: CDR1 ENHRY, CDR2 SYGVKD. This CDR3 is 13 amino acids long.

This chain links TRBV5-8 with TRBJ1-2; TRBD1 is a possible D gene (5 bases). V was shortened by 4 bases and J by 4 bases, with 23 bases between the two germline ends. The CDR3 spans 17 residues. Germline loops: CDR1 SGHTS, CDR2 YDEGEE. Here the CDR3 reads CASSLQNLAVGLYGYTF. As DNA, the CDR3 is TGTGCCAGCAGCCTACAGAACTTAGCGGTGGGACTCTATGGCTACACCTTC.

The chain joins TRBV5-1 to TRBJ1-1; D unresolved. Trimming took off 4 bases at V and 1 base at J, with 8 bases between the two ends. The CDR3 sequence is 13 residues long. Germline values: CDR1 SGHRS, CDR2 YFSETQ. The CDR3 coding sequence is TGCGCCAGCAGCGGATGGGAGAACACTGAAGCTTTCTTT. Translated: CASSGWENTEAFF.

The genes are TRBV6-5 and TRBJ2-1, with TRBD2 identical over 9 bases. Trimming took 0 bases from V and 4 from J; bases not matched to a gene: 4. Germline V lookup: CDR1 MNHEY, CDR2 SVGAGI. The CDR3 is 16 amino acids. DNA of the CDR3: TGTGCCAGCAGTTACTCGAGTAGCGGGGGTTACAATGAGCAGTTCTTC. Its translation: CASSYSSSGGYNEQFF.

The chain is built from TRBV27 and TRBJ1-2, with a weak D call TRBD1 (6 bases). The CDR3 is 15 residues long. Deletions cut 6 bases from V and 7 bases from J, with 21 bases between. Germline assignment: CDR1 MNHEY and CDR2 SMNVEV (reference sequence). The CDR3 nucleotides read TGTGCCAGCAGCCCCCATGCACAGGGCTCCGGTGGCTACACCTTC. This codes for CASSPHAQGSGGYTF.

The chain carries TRBV7-2 and TRBJ1-4; 8 nucleotides match TRBD1. J gave up 10 bases and V 1 base, and 8 bases lay outside the gene matches. This CDR3 comprises 15 residues. From germline, CDR1 is SGHTA and CDR2 FQGNSA. In nucleotides, the CDR3 is TGTGCCAGCAGCTTAGGGGCAGGGGGCAGTCGAAAACTGTTTTTT. This codes for CASSLGAGGSRKLFF.